The clone carrying this T cell receptor beta chain was picked up a small number of times. Antigen unknown. The sample originates from a study of T-cell memory formation after mild COVID-19. In the study overall: Largely, TCR clusters stayed within a single donor. Findings and caveats of the study: There were some responding clones in pre-infection memory, which suggested that cross-reactive memory had joined. Confirmation of SARS-CoV-2 specificity was lacking for second-wave clones peaking day 37.

Trimming at V came to 9 bases and at J to 6 bases, leaving 8 bases not matched to a gene. The CDR3 spans 13 residues. Germline CDR1 KGHDR, CDR2 SFDVKD. After 5'RACE with constant-segment primers, TCR alpha and TCR beta cDNA libraries carrying sample barcodes and UMIs were obtained. TCRdb fed the 5' RACE reads into MiXCR, producing one record per CDR3 protein. This sample has tens of thousands of distinct CDR3 sequences, with about 7% found just once. The source material was PBMCs or a T cell subset sorted from them (not recorded which). The chain combines TRBV24-1 with TRBJ2-3; TRBD2 matches at 7 bases. This receptor was obtained from a man between 18 and 29 years old who had mild COVID-19 (a few samples of this study predate the infection). Cell type and time point are not known. In DNA form, the CDR3 reads TGTGCCACCGCCGGGACTACCGGGGATACGCAGTATTTT. Protein: CATAGTTGDTQYF.